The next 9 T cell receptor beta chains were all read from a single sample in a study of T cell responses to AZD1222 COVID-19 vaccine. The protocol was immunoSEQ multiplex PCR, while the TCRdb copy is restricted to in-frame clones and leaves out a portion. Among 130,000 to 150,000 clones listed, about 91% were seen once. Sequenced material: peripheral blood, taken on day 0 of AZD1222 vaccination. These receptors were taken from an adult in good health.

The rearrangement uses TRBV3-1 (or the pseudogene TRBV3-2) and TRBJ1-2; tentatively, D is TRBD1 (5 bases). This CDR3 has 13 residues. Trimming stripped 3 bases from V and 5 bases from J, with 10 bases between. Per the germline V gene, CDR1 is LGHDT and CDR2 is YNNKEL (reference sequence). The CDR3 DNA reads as TGTGCCAGCAGCCAGGGGCCAAGTTATGGCTACACCTTC. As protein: CASSQGPSYGYTF.

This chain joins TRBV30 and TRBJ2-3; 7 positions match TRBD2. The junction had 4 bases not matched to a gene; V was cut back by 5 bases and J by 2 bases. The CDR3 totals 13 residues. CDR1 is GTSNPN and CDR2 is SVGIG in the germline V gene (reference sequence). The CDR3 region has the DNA TGTGCCTGGGGGGGAGGGTTCACAGATACGCAGTATTTT. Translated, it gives CAWGGGFTDTQYF.

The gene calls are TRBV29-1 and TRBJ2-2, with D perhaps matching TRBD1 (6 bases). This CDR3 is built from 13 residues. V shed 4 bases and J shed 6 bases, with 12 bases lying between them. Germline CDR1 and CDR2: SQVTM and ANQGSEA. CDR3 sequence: CSVATTGPGELFF. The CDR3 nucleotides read TGCAGCGTTGCGACTACAGGGCCCGGGGAGCTGTTTTTT.

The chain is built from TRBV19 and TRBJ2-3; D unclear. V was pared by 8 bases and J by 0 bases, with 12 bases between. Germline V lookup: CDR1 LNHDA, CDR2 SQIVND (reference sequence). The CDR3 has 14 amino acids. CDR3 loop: CASGLYSSTDTQYF. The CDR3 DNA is TGTGCCAGTGGGCTATACTCTAGCACAGATACGCAGTATTTT.

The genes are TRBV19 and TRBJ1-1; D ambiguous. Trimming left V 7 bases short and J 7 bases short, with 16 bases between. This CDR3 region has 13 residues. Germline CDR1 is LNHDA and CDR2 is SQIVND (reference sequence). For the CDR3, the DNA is TGTGCCAGTACTGCGGGGTGGCAGTTTGAAGCTTTCTTT. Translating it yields CASTAGWQFEAFF.

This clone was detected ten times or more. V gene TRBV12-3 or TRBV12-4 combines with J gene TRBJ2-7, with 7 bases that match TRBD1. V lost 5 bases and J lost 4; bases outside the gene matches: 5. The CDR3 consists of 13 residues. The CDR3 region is CASSTGQVYEQYF. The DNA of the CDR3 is TGTGCCAGCAGTACTGGACAGGTGTACGAGCAGTACTTC.

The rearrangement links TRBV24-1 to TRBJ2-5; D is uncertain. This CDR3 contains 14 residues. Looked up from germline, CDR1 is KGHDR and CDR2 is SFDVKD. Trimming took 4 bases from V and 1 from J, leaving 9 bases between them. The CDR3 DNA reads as TGTGCCACCAGTGACACCGGGCCCCAAGAGACCCAGTACTTC. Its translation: CATSDTGPQETQYF.

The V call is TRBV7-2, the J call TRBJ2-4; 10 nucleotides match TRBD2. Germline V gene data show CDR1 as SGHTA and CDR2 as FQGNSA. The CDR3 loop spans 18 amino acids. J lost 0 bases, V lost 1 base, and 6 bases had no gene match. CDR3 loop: CASSLELAGGPAKNIQYF. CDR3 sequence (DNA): TGTGCCAGCAGCTTAGAATTAGCGGGAGGCCCAGCCAAAAACATTCAGTACTTC.

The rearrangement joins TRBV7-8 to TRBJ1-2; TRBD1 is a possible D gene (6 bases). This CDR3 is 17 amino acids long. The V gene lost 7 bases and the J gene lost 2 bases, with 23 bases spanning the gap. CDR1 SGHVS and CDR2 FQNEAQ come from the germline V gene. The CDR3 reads CASTPRRKGGGNYGYTF. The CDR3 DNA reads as TGTGCCAGCACCCCCCGACGGAAGGGGGGCGGAAACTATGGCTACACCTTC.